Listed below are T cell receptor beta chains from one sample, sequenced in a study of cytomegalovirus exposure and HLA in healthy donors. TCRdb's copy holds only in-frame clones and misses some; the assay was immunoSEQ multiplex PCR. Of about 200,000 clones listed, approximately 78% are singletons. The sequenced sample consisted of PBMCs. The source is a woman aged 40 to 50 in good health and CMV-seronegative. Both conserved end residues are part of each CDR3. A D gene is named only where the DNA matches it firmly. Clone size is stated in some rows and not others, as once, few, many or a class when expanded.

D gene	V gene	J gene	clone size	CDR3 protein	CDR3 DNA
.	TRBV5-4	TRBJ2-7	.	CASSLSTAPWDEQYF	TGTGCCAGCAGCTTGTCGACTGCCCCTTGGGACGAGCAGTACTTC
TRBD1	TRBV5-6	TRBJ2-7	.	CASSPLTGTYEQYF	TGTGCCAGCAGCCCTCTGACAGGGACCTACGAGCAGTACTTC
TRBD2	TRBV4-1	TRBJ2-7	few	CASSQESGRSSYEQYF	TGCGCCAGCAGCCAAGAGAGCGGGAGAAGCTCCTACGAGCAGTACTTC
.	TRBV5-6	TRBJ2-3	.	CASSLTSTDTQYF	TGTGCCAGCAGCTTGACTAGCACAGATACGCAGTATTTT
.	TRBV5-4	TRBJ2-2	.	CASSWGPRLRDTGELFF	TGTGCCAGCAGCTGGGGGCCGAGACTACGAGACACCGGGGAGCTGTTTTTT
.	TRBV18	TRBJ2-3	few	CASSQRQNPRTDTQYF	TGTGCCAGCTCACAAAGACAGAATCCCCGCACAGATACGCAGTATTTT
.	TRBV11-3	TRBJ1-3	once	CASSSRGSDTIYF	TGTGCCAGCAGCTCCCGTGGTTCGGACACCATATATTTT
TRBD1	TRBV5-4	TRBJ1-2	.	CASSSGGQGPAPNYGYTF	TGTGCCAGCAGCTCGGGGGGACAGGGGCCCGCCCCTAACTATGGCTACACCTTC
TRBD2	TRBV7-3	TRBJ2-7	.	CASSIRLAGAYEQYF	TGTGCCAGCAGCATTCGATTAGCGGGAGCCTACGAGCAGTACTTC
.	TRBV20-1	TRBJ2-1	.	CSARGPGEQFF	TGCAGTGCTAGGGGGCCTGGTGAGCAGTTCTTC
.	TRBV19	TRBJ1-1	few	CASSLQGLNTEAFF	TGTGCCAGTAGTCTACAGGGTCTGAACACTGAAGCTTTCTTT
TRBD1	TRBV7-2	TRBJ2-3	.	CAAGTGDTDTQYF	TGTGCCGCCGGGACAGGGGACACAGATACGCAGTATTTT
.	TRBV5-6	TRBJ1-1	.	CASKVRGGNTEAFF	TGTGCCAGCAAGGTCCGGGGGGGCAACACTGAAGCTTTCTTT
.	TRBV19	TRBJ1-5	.	CATRVSRNQPQHF	TGTGCCACGCGGGTCTCGCGCAATCAGCCCCAGCATTTT
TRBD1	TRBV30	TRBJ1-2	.	CAWRQQGEGYGYTF	TGTGCCTGGAGGCAACAGGGGGAAGGCTATGGCTACACCTTC
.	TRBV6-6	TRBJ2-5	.	CASSYSKARQTQYF	TGTGCCAGCAGTTACTCGAAAGCCCGCCAGACCCAGTACTTC
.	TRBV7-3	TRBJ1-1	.	CASSLGRMNTEAFF	TGTGCCAGCAGCTTAGGGCGCATGAACACTGAAGCTTTCTTT
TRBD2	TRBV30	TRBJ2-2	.	CAWGLAVTGELFF	TGTGCCTGGGGACTAGCGGTCACCGGGGAGCTGTTTTTT
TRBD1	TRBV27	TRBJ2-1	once	CASSTMWAGGLYEQFF	TGTGCCAGCAGTACGATGTGGGCAGGGGGATTGTATGAGCAGTTCTTC
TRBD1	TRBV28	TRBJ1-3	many	CASSLHGQGHTIYF	TGTGCCAGCAGTTTACATGGACAGGGGCACACCATATATTTT
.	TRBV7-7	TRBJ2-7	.	CASSPDGGRNEQYF	TGTGCCAGCAGCCCCGACGGGGGGCGCAACGAGCAGTACTTC
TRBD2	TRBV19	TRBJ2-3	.	CASSIRGTSGRAGTDTQYF	TGTGCCAGTAGTATAAGAGGAACTAGCGGGAGGGCCGGGACAGATACGCAGTATTTT
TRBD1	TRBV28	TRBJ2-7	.	CASSTSGTGAYEQYF	TGTGCCAGCAGCACATCCGGGACAGGGGCCTACGAGCAGTACTTC
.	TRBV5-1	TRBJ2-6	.	CASSGGGAEANVLTF	TGCGCCAGCAGCGGGGGGGGCGCGGAGGCCAACGTCCTGACTTTC
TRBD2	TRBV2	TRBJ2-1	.	CASRSGGPYNEQFF	TGTGCCAGCAGGAGCGGGGGGCCTTACAATGAGCAGTTCTTC
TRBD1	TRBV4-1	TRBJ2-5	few	CASSQDRGPQETQYF	TGCGCCAGCAGCCAAGATAGGGGGCCCCAAGAGACCCAGTACTTC
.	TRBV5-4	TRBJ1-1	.	CASSLRYPINTEAFF	TGTGCCAGCAGCTTGCGGTACCCTATAAACACTGAAGCTTTCTTT
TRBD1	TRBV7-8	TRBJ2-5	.	CASSSGQGGQETQYF	TGTGCCAGCAGCTCGGGACAGGGGGGGCAAGAGACCCAGTACTTC
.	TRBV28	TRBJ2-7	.	CASSEPGLSVHEQYF	TGTGCCAGCAGTGAGCCGGGACTTTCAGTCCACGAGCAGTACTTC
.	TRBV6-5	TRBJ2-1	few	CASSADFTEQFF	TGTGCCAGCAGTGCCGACTTTACTGAGCAGTTCTTC
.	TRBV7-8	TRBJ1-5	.	CASSRQVGQPQHF	TGTGCCAGCAGCCGTCAGGTGGGCCAGCCCCAGCATTTT
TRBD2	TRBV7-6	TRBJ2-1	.	CASSFIALAGTDEQFF	TGTGCCAGCAGCTTTATAGCTCTAGCGGGAACCGATGAGCAGTTCTTC
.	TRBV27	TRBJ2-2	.	CASSFGGVGTGELFF	TGTGCCAGCAGTTTCGGCGGAGTTGGGACCGGGGAGCTGTTTTTT
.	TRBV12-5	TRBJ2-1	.	CASGLVLAGGYNEQFF	TGTGCTAGTGGTTTGGTACTGGCGGGTGGATACAATGAGCAGTTCTTC
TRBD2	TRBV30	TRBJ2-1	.	CASWREGRREQFF	TGTGCCAGTTGGCGGGAGGGCCGTAGGGAGCAGTTCTTC
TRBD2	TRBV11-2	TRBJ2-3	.	CASSLGQRRAGADTQYF	TGTGCCAGCAGCTTAGGACAAAGGAGGGCGGGAGCAGATACGCAGTATTTT
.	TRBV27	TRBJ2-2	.	CASSPRTQNTGELFF	TGTGCCAGCAGTCCACGGACACAGAACACCGGGGAGCTGTTTTTT
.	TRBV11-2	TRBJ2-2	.	CASSLGVYPTGELFF	TGTGCCAGCAGCCTAGGCGTCTACCCCACCGGGGAGCTGTTTTTT
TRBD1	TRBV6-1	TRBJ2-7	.	CASSEGQGVRFYEQYF	TGTGCCAGCAGTGAAGGACAGGGGGTTAGGTTCTACGAGCAGTACTTC
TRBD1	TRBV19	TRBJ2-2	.	CASRGTGNTGELFF	TGTGCCAGTAGAGGGACAGGGAACACCGGGGAGCTGTTTTTT
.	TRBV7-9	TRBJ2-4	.	CASSLGELAAKNIQYF	TGTGCCAGCAGCTTAGGGGAGCTGGCTGCCAAAAACATTCAGTACTTC
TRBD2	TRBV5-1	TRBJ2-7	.	CASRLAGRSYEQYF	TGCGCCAGCAGACTAGCGGGGAGATCCTACGAGCAGTACTTC
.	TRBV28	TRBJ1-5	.	CASSLQGQFSNQPQHF	TGTGCCAGCAGTTTACAAGGACAGTTTAGCAATCAGCCCCAGCATTTT
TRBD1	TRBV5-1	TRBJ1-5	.	CASSLGQGPYQPQHF	TGCGCCAGCAGCTTGGGACAGGGTCCCTACCAGCCCCAGCATTTT
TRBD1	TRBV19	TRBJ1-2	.	CASSFGGGFNYGYTF	TGTGCCAGTAGTTTTGGAGGGGGCTTCAACTATGGCTACACCTTC
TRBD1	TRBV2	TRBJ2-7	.	CASRGTGVGEQYF	TGTGCCAGCAGGGGGACAGGGGTGGGCGAGCAGTACTTC
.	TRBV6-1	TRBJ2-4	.	CASSETGRGAKNIQYF	TGTGCCAGCAGTGAAACAGGCAGGGGTGCCAAAAACATTCAGTACTTC
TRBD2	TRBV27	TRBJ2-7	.	CASSLAGTSGSYEQYF	TGTGCCAGCAGTCTAGCCGGGACTAGCGGGAGTTACGAGCAGTACTTC
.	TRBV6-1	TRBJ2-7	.	CASSEFGQGWGEQYF	TGTGCCAGCAGTGAATTCGGCCAGGGCTGGGGTGAGCAGTACTTC
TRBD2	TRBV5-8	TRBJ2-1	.	CASSSSGTSGYNEQFF	TGTGCCAGCAGCTCATCCGGGACTAGCGGCTACAATGAGCAGTTCTTC
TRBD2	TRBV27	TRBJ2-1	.	CASSTSGRKDNEQFF	TGTGCCAGCAGTACAAGCGGGAGAAAGGACAATGAGCAGTTCTTC